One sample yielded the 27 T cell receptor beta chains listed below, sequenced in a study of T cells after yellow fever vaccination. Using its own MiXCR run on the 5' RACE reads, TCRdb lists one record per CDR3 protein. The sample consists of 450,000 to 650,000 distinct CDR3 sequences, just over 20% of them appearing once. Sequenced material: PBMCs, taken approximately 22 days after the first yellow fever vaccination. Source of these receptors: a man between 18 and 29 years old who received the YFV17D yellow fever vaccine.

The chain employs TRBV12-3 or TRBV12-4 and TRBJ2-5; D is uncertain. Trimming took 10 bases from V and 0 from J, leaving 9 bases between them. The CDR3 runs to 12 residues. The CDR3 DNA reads TGTGCCACCTCGGTCGACCAAGAGACCCAGTACTTC. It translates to CATSVDQETQYF.

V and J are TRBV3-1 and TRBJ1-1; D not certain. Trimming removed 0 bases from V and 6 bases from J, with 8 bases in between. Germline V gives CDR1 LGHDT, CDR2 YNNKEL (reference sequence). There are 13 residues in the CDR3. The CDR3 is CASSQEGYPEAFF. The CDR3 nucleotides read TGTGCCAGCAGCCAAGAGGGCTATCCTGAAGCTTTCTTT.

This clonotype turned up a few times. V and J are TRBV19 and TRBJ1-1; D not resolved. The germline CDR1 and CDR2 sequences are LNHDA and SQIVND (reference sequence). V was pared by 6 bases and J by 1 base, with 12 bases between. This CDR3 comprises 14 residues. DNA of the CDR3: TGTGCCAGTAGCCCAAGCGCCGGGAACACTGAAGCTTTCTTT. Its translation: CASSPSAGNTEAFF.

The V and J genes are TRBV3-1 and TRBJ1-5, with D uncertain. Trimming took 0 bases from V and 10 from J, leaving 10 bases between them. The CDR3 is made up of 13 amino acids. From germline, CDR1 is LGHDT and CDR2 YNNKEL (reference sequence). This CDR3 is CASSQERRLPQHF. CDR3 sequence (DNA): TGTGCCAGCAGCCAAGAAAGAAGGTTACCCCAGCATTTT.

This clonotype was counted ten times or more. This CDR3 reads CASSFVGLNTEAFF. DNA for the CDR3: TGCGCCAGCAGCTTCGTGGGACTGAACACTGAAGCTTTCTTT. This chain joins TRBV5-1 and TRBJ1-1; possible D gene TRBD1, 5 bases. This CDR3 has 14 amino acids. Germline V gene lookup returns CDR1 SGHRS and CDR2 YFSETQ. Trimming shortened V by 2 bases and J by 0 bases, and 8 bases separated the two germline ends.

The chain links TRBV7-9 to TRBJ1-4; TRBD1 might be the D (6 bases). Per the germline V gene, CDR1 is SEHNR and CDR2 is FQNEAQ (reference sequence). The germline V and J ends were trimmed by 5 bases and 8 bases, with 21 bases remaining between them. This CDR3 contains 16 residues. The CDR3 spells CASSQGQPAHSEKLFF. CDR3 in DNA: TGTGCCAGCAGCCAAGGACAGCCAGCCCACTCCGAAAAACTGTTTTTT.

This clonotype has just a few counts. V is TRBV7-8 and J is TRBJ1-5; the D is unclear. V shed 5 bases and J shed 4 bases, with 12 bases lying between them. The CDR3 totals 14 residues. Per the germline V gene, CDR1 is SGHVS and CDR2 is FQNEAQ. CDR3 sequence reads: CASSKDFLNQPQHF. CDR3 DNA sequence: TGTGCCAGCAGCAAGGACTTTCTGAATCAGCCCCAGCATTTT.

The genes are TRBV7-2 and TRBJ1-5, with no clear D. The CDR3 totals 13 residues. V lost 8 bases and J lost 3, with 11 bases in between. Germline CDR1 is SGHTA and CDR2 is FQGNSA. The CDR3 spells CASGGVNNQPQHF. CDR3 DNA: TGTGCCAGCGGAGGTGTAAACAATCAGCCCCAGCATTTT.

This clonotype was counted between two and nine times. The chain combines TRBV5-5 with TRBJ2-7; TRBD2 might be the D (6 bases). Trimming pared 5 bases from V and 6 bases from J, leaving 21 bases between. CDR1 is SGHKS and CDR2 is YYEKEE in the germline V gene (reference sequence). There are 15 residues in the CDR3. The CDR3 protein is CASSLGTLRVGEQYF. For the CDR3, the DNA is TGTGCCAGCAGTCTTGGGACTCTCAGGGTTGGCGAGCAGTACTTC.

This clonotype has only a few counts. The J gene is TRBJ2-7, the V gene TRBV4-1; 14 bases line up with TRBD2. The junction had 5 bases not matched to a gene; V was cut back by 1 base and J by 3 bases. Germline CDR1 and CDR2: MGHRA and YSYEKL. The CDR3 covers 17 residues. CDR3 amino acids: CASSQAGTSGGIYEQYF. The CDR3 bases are TGCGCCAGCAGCCAAGCCGGGACTAGCGGGGGAATCTACGAGCAGTACTTC.

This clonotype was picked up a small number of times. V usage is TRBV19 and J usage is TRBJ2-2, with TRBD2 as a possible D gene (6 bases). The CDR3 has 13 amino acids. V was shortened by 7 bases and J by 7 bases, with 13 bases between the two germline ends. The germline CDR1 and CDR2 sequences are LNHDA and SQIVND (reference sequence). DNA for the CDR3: TGTGCCAGTACCCTGCGGGGTTACGGGGAGCTGTTTTTT. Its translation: CASTLRGYGELFF.

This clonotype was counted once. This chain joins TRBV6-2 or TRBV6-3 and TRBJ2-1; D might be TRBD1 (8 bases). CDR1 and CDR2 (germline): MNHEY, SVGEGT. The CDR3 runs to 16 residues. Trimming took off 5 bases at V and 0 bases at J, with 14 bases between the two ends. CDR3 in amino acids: CASSGQGGPSYNEQFF. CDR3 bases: TGTGCCAGCAGTGGACAGGGAGGGCCCTCCTACAATGAGCAGTTCTTC.

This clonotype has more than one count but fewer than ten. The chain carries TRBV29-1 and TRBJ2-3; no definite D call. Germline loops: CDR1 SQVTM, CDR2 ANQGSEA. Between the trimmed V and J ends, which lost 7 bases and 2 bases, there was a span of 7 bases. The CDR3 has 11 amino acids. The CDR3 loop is CSAGFTDTQYF. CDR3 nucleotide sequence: TGCAGCGCCGGATTCACAGATACGCAGTATTTT.

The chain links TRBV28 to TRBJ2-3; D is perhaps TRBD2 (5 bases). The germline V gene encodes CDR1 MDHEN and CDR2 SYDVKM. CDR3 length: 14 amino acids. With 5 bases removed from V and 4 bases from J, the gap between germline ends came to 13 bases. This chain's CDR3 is CASSTLAGPDTQYF. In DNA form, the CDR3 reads TGTGCCAGCAGTACTCTGGCGGGCCCAGATACGCAGTATTTT.

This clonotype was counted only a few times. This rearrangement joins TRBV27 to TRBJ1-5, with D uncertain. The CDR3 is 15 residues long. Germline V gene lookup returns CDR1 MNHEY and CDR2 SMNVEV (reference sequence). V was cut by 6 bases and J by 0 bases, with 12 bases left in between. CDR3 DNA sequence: TGTGCCAGCAGCCCCTTGGGGTTTAGCAATCAGCCCCAGCATTTT. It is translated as CASSPLGFSNQPQHF.

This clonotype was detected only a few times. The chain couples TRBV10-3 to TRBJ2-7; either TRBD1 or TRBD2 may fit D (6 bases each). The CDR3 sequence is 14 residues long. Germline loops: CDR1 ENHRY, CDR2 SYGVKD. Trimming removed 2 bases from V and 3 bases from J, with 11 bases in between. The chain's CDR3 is CAISEGGGIYEQYF. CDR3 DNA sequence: TGTGCCATCAGTGAGGGAGGGGGGATCTACGAGCAGTACTTC.

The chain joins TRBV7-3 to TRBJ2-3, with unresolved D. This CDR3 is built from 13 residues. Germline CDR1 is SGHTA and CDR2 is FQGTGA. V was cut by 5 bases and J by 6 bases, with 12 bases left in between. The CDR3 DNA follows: TGTGCCAGCAGCCCCCAACCTCCGGATACGCAGTATTTT. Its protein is CASSPQPPDTQYF.

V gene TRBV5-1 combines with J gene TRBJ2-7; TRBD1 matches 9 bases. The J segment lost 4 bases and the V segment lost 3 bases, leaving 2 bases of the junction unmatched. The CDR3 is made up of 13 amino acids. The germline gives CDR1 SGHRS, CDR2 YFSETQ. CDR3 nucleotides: TGCGCCAGCAGCTACGGACAGGGGTACGAGCAGTACGTC. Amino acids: CASSYGQGYEQYV.

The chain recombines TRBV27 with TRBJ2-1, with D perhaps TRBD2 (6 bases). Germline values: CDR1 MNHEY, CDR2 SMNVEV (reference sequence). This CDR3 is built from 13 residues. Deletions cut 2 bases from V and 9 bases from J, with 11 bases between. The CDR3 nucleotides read TGTGCCAGCAGTTTAGTCAGGCGGGGTGAGCAGTTCTTC. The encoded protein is CASSLVRRGEQFF.

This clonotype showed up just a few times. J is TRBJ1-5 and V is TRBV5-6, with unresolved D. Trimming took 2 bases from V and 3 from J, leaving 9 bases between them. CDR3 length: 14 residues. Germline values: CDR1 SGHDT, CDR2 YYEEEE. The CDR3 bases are TGTGCCAGCAGCTTCGGGTCCGTCAATCAGCCCCAGCATTTT. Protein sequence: CASSFGSVNQPQHF.

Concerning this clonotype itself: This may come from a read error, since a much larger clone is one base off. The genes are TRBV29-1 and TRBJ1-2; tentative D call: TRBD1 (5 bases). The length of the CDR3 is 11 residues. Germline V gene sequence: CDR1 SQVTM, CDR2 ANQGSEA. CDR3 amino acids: CSATVNYGFTF. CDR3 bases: TGCAGCGCGACAGTTAACTATGGCTTCACCTTC.

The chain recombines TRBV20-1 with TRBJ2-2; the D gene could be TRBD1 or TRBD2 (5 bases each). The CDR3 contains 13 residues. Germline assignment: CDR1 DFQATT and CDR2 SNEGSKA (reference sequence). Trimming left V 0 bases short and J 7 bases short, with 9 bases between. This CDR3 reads CSAREGRLGELFF. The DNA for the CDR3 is TGCAGTGCTAGAGAGGGACGGCTCGGGGAGCTGTTTTTT.

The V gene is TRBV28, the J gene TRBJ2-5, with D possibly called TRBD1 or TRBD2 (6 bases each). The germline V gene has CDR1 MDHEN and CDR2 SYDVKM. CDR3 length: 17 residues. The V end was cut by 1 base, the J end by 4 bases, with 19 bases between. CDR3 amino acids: CASSLSSILGGRETQYF. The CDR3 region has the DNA TGTGCCAGCAGTTTATCTTCTATCCTAGGGGGGCGAGAGACCCAGTACTTC.

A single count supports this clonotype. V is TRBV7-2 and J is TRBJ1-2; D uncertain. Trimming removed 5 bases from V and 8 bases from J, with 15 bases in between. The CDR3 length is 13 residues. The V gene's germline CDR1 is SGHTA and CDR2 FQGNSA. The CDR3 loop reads CASSPWVSGGYTF. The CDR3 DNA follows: TGTGCCAGCAGCCCCTGGGTCAGTGGAGGCTACACCTTC. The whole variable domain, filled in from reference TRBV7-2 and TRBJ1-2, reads GAGVSQSPSNKVTEKGKDVELRCDPISGHTALYWYRQSLGQGLEFLIYFQGNSAPDKSGLPSDRFSAERTGGSVSTLTIQRTQQEDSAVYLCASSPWVSGGYTFGSGTRLTVV.

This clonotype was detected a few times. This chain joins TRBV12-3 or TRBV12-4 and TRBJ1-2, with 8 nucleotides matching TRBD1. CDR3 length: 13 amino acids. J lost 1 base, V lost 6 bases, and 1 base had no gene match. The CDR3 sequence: CASRGQDNYGYTF. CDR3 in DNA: TGTGCCAGCAGGGGACAGGATAACTATGGCTACACCTTC.

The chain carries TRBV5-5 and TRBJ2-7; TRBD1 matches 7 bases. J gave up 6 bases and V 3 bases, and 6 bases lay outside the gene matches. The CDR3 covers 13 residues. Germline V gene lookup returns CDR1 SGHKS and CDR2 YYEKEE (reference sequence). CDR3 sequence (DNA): TGTGCCAGCAGCTCTGGGGACAGCTGCGAGCAGTACTTC. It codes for CASSSGDSCEQYF.

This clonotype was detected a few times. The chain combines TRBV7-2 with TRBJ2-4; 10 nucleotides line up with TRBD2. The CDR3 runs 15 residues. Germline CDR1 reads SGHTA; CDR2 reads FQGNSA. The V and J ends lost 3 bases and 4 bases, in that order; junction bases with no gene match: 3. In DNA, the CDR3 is TGTGCCAGCAGCTTTAGCGGGGGGACAAAAAACATTCAGTACTTC. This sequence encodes CASSFSGGTKNIQYF.